The present TCR beta chain was sequenced within a study of blood T cell repertoires in COVID-19. In the study overall: The study drew acute and convalescent COVID-19 samples from the United States, Italy and Spain.

This clone appeared once. This table comes from immunoSEQ multiplex PCR, and its TCRdb copy is limited to in-frame clones, with some not included. The data contain about 360,000 clones, about 90% of them singletons. The CDR3 is made up of 13 amino acids. Trimming left V 4 bases short and J 9 bases short, with 13 bases between. Germline V gene lookup returns CDR1 SGHKS and CDR2 YYEKEE (reference sequence). Sequencing was done on a sample of PBMCs or T cells enriched from blood (not recorded which). The chain has TRBV5-5 and TRBJ1-4; D possibly corresponds to TRBD1 (6 bases). The receptor was isolated from a man aged 40-55 years in a cohort exposed to, infected with or recovered from COVID-19 (not recorded which). The CDR3 protein is CASSQRDNQKLFF. CDR3 DNA: TGTGCCAGCAGCCAAAGGGACAATCAAAAACTGTTTTTT.